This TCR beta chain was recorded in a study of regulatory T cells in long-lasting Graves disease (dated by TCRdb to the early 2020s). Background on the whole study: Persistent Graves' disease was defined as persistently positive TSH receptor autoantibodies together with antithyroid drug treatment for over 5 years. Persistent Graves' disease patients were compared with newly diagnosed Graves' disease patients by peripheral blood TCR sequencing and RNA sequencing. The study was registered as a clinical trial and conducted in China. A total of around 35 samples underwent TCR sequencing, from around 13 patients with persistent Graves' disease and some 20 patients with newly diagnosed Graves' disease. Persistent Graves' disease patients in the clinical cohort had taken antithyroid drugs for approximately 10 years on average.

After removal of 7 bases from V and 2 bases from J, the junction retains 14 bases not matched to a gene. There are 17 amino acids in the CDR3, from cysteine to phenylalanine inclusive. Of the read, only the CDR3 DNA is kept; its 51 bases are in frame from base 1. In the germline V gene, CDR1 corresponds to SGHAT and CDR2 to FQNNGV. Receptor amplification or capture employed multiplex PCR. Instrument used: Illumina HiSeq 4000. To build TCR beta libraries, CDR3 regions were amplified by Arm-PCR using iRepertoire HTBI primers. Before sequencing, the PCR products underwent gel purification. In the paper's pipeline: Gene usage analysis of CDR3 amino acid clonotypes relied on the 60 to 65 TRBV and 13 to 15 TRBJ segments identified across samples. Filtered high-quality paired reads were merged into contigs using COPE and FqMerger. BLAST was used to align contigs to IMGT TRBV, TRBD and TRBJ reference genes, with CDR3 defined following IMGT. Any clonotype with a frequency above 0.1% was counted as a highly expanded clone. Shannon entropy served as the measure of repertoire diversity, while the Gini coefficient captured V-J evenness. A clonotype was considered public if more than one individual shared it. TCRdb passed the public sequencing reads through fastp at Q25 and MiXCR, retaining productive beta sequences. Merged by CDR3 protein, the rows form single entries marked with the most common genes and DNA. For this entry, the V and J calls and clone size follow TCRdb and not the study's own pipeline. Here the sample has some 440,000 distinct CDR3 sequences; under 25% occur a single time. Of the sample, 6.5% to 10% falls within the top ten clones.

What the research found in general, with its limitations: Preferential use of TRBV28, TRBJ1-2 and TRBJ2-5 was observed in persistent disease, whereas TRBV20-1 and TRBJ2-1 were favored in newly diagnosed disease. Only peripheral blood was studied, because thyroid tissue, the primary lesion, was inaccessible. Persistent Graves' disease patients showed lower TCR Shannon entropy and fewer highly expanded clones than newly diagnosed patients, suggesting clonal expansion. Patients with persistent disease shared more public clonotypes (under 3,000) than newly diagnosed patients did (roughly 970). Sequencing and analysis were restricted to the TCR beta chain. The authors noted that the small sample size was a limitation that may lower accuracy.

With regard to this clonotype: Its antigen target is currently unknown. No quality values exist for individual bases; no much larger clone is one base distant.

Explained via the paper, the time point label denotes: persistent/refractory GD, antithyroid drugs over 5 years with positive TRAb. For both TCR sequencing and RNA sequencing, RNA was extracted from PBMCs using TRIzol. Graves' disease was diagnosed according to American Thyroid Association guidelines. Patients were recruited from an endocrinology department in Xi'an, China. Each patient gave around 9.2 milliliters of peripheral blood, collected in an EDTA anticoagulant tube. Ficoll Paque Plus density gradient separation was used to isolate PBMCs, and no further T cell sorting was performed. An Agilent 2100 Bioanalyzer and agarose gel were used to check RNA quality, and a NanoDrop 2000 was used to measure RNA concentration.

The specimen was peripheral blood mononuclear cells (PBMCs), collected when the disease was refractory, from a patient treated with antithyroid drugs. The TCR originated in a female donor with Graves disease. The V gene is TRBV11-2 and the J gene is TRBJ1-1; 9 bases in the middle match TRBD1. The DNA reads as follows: TGTGCCAGCACCGACGGAAGGACAGGGGCACGAAACACTGAAGCTTTCTTT. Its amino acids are CASTDGRTGARNTEAFF. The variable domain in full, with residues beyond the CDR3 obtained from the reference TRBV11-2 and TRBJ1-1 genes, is EAGVAQSPRYKIIEKRQSVAFWCNPISGHATLYWYQQILGQGPKLLIQFQNNGVVDDSQLPKDRFSAERLKGVDSTLKIQPAKLEDSAVYLCASTDGRTGARNTEAFFGQGTRLTVV.